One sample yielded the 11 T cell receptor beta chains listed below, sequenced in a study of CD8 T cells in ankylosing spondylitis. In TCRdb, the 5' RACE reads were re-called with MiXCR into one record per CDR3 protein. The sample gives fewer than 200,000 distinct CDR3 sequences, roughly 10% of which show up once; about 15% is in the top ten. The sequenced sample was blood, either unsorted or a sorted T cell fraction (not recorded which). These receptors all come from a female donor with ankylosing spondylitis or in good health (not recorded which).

This chain's CDR3 is CATSRDRSTEAFF. The CDR3 DNA sequence: TGTGCCACCAGCAGAGACAGGAGCACTGAAGCTTTCTTT. V usage is TRBV15 and J usage is TRBJ1-1; D is unclear. This CDR3 is 13 amino acids long. CDR1 and CDR2 (germline): LNHNV, YYDKDF (reference sequence). Trimming removed 0 bases at V and 4 bases at J, with 6 bases between.

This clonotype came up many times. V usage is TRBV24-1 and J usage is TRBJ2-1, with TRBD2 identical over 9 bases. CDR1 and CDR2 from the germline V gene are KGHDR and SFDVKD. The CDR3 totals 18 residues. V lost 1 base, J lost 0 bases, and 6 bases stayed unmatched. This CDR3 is CATSDLASGDLSYNEQFF. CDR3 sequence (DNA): TGTGCCACCAGTGATTTAGCTAGCGGGGACCTCTCCTACAATGAGCAGTTCTTC.

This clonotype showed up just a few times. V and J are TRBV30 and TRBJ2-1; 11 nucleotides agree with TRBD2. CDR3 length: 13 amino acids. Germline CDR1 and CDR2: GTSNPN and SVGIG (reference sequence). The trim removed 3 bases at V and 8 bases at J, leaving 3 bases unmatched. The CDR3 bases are TGTGCCTGGAGGGGACTAGCGGCGGATGAGCAGTTCTTC. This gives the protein CAWRGLAADEQFF.

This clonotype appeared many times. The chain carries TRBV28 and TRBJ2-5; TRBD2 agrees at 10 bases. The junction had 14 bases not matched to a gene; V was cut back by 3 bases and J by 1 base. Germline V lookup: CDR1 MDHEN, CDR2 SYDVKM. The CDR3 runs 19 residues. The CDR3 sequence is CASSFSGLAAKGLQETQYF. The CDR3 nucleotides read TGTGCCAGCAGTTTTTCCGGACTAGCGGCCAAGGGACTCCAAGAGACCCAGTACTTC.

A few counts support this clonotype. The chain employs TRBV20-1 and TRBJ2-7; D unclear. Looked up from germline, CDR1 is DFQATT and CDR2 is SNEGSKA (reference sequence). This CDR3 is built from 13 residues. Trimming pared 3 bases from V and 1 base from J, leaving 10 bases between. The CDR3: CSASHDWSYEQYF. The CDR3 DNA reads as TGCAGTGCTAGTCATGACTGGTCCTACGAGCAGTACTTC.

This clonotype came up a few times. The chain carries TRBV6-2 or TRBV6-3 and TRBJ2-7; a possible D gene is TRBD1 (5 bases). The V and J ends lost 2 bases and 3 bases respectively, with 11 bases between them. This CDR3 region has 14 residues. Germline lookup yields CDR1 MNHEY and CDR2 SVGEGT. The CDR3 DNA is TGTGCCAGCAGTTACCCAGGGCAGTACTACGAGCAGTACTTC. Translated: CASSYPGQYYEQYF.

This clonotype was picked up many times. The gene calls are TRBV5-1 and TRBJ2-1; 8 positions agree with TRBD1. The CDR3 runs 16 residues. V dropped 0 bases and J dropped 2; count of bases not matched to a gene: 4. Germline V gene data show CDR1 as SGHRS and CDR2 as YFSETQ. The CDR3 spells CASSLGRDRPYNEQFF. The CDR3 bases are TGCGCCAGCAGCTTGGGAAGGGACAGGCCCTACAATGAGCAGTTCTTC.

CDR3 region: CASSKIRGKVEQYF. DNA for the CDR3: TGTGCCAGCAGTAAGATTAGGGGGAAGGTCGAGCAGTACTTC. V and J are TRBV6-1 and TRBJ2-7; weak D call: TRBD1 (6 bases). Germline-derived CDR1 and CDR2 are MNHNS and SASEGT. The CDR3 has 14 amino acids. V shed 5 bases and J shed 6 bases, with 17 bases lying between them.

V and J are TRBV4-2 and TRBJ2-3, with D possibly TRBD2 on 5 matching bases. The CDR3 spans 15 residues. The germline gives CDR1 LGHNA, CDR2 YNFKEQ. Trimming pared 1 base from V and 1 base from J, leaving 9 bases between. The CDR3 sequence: CASSQGEGRTDTQYF. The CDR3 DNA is TGTGCCAGCAGCCAAGGAGAGGGCCGCACAGATACGCAGTATTTT.

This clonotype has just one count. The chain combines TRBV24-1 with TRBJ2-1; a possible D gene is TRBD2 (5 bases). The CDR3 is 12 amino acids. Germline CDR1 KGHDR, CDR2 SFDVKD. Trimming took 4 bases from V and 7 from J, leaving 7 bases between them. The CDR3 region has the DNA TGTGCCACCAGTGACGGGGAGAATGAGCAGTTCTTC. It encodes CATSDGENEQFF.

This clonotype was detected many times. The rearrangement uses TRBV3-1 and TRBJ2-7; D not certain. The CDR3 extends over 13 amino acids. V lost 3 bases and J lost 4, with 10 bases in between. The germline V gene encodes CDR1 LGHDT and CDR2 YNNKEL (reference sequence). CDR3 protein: CASSQTPSYEQYF. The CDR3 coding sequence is TGTGCCAGCAGCCAGACGCCTTCTTACGAGCAGTACTTC.